This TCR beta chain stems from a study of shared clonotypes between healthy human individuals. TCRdb keeps only in-frame clones here, not all; method: immunoSEQ multiplex PCR. The repertoire holds about 690,000 clones, with around 90% as singletons. The sequenced sample was memory CD8+ T cells from PBMCs. As for subset: CD45RO+ cells pooled with CCR7-negative TemRA cells. The sequence was obtained from a man between 18 and 35 years old in good health. Some clones in this sample may be carry-over from other donors' samples.

This CDR3 is CASRRNSLTLTGAADTQYF. CDR3 nucleotides: TGCGCCAGCAGACGAAACTCCCTAACCCTGACAGGGGCGGCAGATACGCAGTATTTT. The V and J genes are TRBV4-1 and TRBJ2-3; 8 bases are shared with TRBD1. The CDR3 spans 19 residues. V was clipped by 6 bases and J by 4 bases; unmatched bases: 21. Germline CDR1 is MGHRA and CDR2 is YSYEKL.